A single sample is the source of the 5 T cell receptor beta chains below, sequenced in a study of blood T cell repertoires in COVID-19. Here immunoSEQ multiplex PCR was the method, and the copy in TCRdb shows in-frame clones only, minus some. The sample has around 150,000 clones; less than 85% are singletons. The source material was peripheral blood. These receptors all stem from a human donor in a cohort sampled during active COVID-19.

V usage is TRBV7-8 and J usage is TRBJ1-5; D is perhaps TRBD1 (6 bases). From germline, CDR1 is SGHVS and CDR2 FQNEAQ. This CDR3 is built from 14 residues. V shed 0 bases and J shed 7 bases, with 10 bases lying between them. The CDR3 region has the DNA TGTGCCAGCAGCTTAGCGGGGGCAGTGCAGCCCCAGCATTTT. Amino acid sequence: CASSLAGAVQPQHF.

This chain uses TRBV19 with TRBJ1-2; unclear D gene. This CDR3 is 13 amino acids long. The germline gives CDR1 LNHDA, CDR2 SQIVND (reference sequence). Trimming stripped 4 bases from V and 7 bases from J, with 13 bases between. DNA for the CDR3: TGTGCCAGTAGTAGATCAGATGTATTTGGCTACACCTTC. As protein: CASSRSDVFGYTF.

This clone was observed a few times. DNA of the CDR3: TGTGCCAGCAGCTTGTTAACGGGATACCACACCTTC. Protein: CASSLLTGYHTF. The rearrangement joins TRBV5-5 to TRBJ1-2; D ambiguous. CDR3 size: 12 residues. Deletions cut 1 base from V and 12 bases from J, with 13 bases between. Looked up from germline, CDR1 is SGHKS and CDR2 is YYEKEE (reference sequence).

The genes are TRBV29-1 and TRBJ2-5; TRBD2 aligns across 7 bases. Germline V CDR1 and CDR2: SQVTM, ANQGSEA. V gave up 4 bases and J gave up 5 bases; unmatched junction bases: 4. This CDR3 has 12 residues. CDR3 DNA sequence: TGCAGCGTTGTGGGGGGGGGTGAGACCCAGTACTTC. Its translation: CSVVGGGETQYF.

This rearrangement joins TRBV15 to TRBJ1-1; tentatively, D is TRBD1 (5 bases). CDR3 length equals 15 residues. The V gene lost 0 bases and the J gene lost 4 bases, with 12 bases spanning the gap. The germline V gene has CDR1 LNHNV and CDR2 YYDKDF (reference sequence). The CDR3 loop is CATSRDRAGITEAFF. CDR3 DNA sequence: TGTGCCACCAGCAGAGATAGGGCAGGGATCACTGAAGCTTTCTTT.